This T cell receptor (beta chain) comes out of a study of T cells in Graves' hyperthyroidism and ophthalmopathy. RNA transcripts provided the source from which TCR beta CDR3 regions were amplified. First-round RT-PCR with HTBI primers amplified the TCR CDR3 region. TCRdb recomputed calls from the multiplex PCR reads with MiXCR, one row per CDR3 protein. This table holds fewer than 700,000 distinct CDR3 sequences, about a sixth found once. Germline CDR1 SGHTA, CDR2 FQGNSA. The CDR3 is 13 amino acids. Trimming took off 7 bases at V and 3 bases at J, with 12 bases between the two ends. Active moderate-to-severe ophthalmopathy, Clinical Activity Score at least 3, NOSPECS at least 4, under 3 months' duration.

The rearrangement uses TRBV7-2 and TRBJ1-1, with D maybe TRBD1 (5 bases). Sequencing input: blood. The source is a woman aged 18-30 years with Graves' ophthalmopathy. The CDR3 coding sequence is TGTGCCAGCACCGCTGGGGGTCACACTGAAGCTTTCTTT. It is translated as CASTAGGHTEAFF.